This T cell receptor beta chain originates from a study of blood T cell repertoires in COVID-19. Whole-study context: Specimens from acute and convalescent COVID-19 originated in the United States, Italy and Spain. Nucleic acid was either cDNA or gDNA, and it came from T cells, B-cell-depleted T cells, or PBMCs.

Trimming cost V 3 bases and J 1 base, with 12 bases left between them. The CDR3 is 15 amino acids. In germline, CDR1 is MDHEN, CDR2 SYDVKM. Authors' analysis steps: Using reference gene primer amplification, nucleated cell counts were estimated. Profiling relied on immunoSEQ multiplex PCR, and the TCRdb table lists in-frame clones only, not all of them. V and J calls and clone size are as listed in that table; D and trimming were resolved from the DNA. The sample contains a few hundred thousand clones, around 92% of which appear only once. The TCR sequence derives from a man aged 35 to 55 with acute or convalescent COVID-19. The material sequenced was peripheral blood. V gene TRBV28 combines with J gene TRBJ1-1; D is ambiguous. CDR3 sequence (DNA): TGTGCCAGCAGTTTTTTAGCCAGAGAGAACACTGAAGCTTTCTTT. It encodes CASSFLARENTEAFF.